This T cell receptor beta chain was observed in a study of T cells and Merkel cell carcinoma outcomes. Data came from immunoSEQ multiplex PCR; TCRdb stores just in-frame clones and leaves some out. The repertoire holds approximately 6,500 clones, with roughly 77% as singletons. Sequencing was performed on tumor tissue from Merkel cell carcinoma. The sequence was collected from a human donor with Merkel cell carcinoma.

The CDR3 nucleotides read TGTGCCATCAGTCCAGGACAGATTAGCAATCAGCCCCAGCATTTT. Residues: CAISPGQISNQPQHF. The rearrangement links TRBV10-3 to TRBJ1-5; TRBD1 might be the D (6 bases). The CDR3 spans 15 residues. With 5 bases removed from V and 0 bases from J, the gap between germline ends came to 11 bases. Germline V gene sequence: CDR1 ENHRY, CDR2 SYGVKD.